A selection of T cell receptor beta chains follows, all from one sample in a study of T cell repertoires in cytomegalovirus infection. TCRdb fed the reads into MiXCR, producing one record per CDR3 protein. This sample has around 120,000 distinct CDR3 sequences, with approximately 9.2% found just once. The sample taken for sequencing was PBMCs. Receptors originate from a human donor in good health (CMV status not recorded). Some clones in this sample may be carry-over from other donors' samples. Both conserved end residues are part of each CDR3. Fields, in order: D gene, CDR3 length, V gene, clone size, J gene, CDR3 protein, CDR3 DNA. A D gene is named only where the DNA matches it firmly. Size values are once, few and many counts, or a class for expanded clones, and some rows have none.

D gene: TRBD1
CDR3 length: 20
V gene: TRBV6-6
clone size: many
J gene: TRBJ1-5
CDR3 protein: CASSYSVRDRTAKGNQPQHF
CDR3 DNA: TGTGCCAGCAGTTACTCAGTCCGGGACAGGACGGCGAAGGGCAATCAGCCCCAGCATTTT

D gene: TRBD2
CDR3 length: 15
V gene: TRBV5-6
clone size: few
J gene: TRBJ2-5
CDR3 protein: CASSLNGGIEETQYF
CDR3 DNA: TGTGCCAGCAGCTTGAACGGGGGGATTGAAGAGACCCAGTACTTC

D gene: TRBD1
CDR3 length: 16
V gene: TRBV7-6
clone size: many
J gene: TRBJ2-2
CDR3 protein: CASSLARQGSTGELFF
CDR3 DNA: TGTGCCAGCAGCTTAGCGAGACAGGGGAGTACCGGGGAGCTGTTTTTT

D gene: -
CDR3 length: 13
V gene: TRBV5-4
clone size: -
J gene: TRBJ1-6
CDR3 protein: CASSLVGGLILRF
CDR3 DNA: TGTGCCAGCAGCTTGGTGGGGGGGCTCATCCTCCGCTTT

D gene: -
CDR3 length: 11
V gene: TRBV7-2
clone size: many
J gene: TRBJ1-1
CDR3 protein: CASSINTEAFF
CDR3 DNA: TGTGCCAGCAGCATAAACACTGAAGCTTTCTTT

D gene: TRBD1
CDR3 length: 13
V gene: TRBV20-1
clone size: few
J gene: TRBJ1-1
CDR3 protein: CSAAGTANTEAFF
CDR3 DNA: TGCAGTGCTGCCGGGACAGCTAACACTGAAGCTTTCTTT

D gene: TRBD1
CDR3 length: 14
V gene: TRBV12-3/TRBV12-4
clone size: many
J gene: TRBJ1-2
CDR3 protein: CASSLRRGLVGYTF
CDR3 DNA: TGTGCCAGCAGTTTAAGGAGGGGGCTGGTCGGCTACACCTTC

D gene: -
CDR3 length: 16
V gene: TRBV2
clone size: -
J gene: TRBJ1-6
CDR3 protein: CASSEAQGLGNSPLHF
CDR3 DNA: TGTGCCAGCAGTGAAGCGCAGGGTCTAGGGAATTCACCCCTCCACTTT

D gene: TRBD2
CDR3 length: 17
V gene: TRBV6-6
clone size: -
J gene: TRBJ2-2
CDR3 protein: CASRGLAGGTNTGELFF
CDR3 DNA: TGTGCCAGCAGGGGACTAGCGGGGGGGACGAACACCGGGGAGCTGTTTTTT

D gene: TRBD1
CDR3 length: 13
V gene: TRBV28
clone size: -
J gene: TRBJ1-1
CDR3 protein: CASSSNRGQGAFF
CDR3 DNA: TGTGCCAGCAGCAGCAACCGGGGACAGGGAGCTTTCTTT

D gene: -
CDR3 length: 13
V gene: TRBV28
clone size: many
J gene: TRBJ1-1
CDR3 protein: CASWTGTNTEAFF
CDR3 DNA: TGTGCCTCCTGGACGGGGACGAACACTGAAGCTTTCTTT

D gene: -
CDR3 length: 16
V gene: TRBV7-9
clone size: many
J gene: TRBJ2-3
CDR3 protein: CASSSQARRGTDTQYF
CDR3 DNA: TGTGCCAGCAGCTCCCAAGCGAGGCGGGGCACAGATACGCAGTATTTT

D gene: -
CDR3 length: 14
V gene: TRBV28
clone size: many
J gene: TRBJ2-3
CDR3 protein: CASSSTPGIDTQYF
CDR3 DNA: TGTGCCAGCAGTTCTACCCCAGGGATTGATACGCAGTATTTT

D gene: TRBD2
CDR3 length: 15
V gene: TRBV7-2
clone size: many
J gene: TRBJ2-5
CDR3 protein: CASSYIAGGGETQYF
CDR3 DNA: TGTGCCAGCAGCTACATAGCGGGGGGAGGCGAGACCCAGTACTTC

D gene: -
CDR3 length: 14
V gene: TRBV29-1
clone size: few
J gene: TRBJ1-4
CDR3 protein: CSVSSDATNEKLFF
CDR3 DNA: TGCAGCGTTTCCTCAGATGCAACTAATGAAAAACTGTTTTTT

D gene: -
CDR3 length: 14
V gene: TRBV19
clone size: many
J gene: TRBJ1-2
CDR3 protein: CASSPSRGNYGYTF
CDR3 DNA: TGTGCCAGTAGTCCCTCTAGGGGTAACTATGGCTACACCTTC

D gene: -
CDR3 length: 14
V gene: TRBV20-1
clone size: many
J gene: TRBJ2-1
CDR3 protein: CSASRLGVPNEQFF
CDR3 DNA: TGCAGTGCTAGTCGACTAGGGGTACCCAATGAGCAGTTCTTC

D gene: -
CDR3 length: 15
V gene: TRBV19
clone size: many
J gene: TRBJ1-5
CDR3 protein: CASIAPGHSNQPQHF
CDR3 DNA: TGTGCCAGTATCGCACCTGGGCATAGCAATCAGCCCCAGCATTTT

D gene: TRBD1
CDR3 length: 16
V gene: TRBV28
clone size: many
J gene: TRBJ2-6
CDR3 protein: CASSLQGARGANVLTF
CDR3 DNA: TGTGCCAGCAGTTTACAGGGGGCGCGAGGGGCCAACGTCCTGACTTTC

D gene: TRBD1
CDR3 length: 15
V gene: TRBV20-1
clone size: -
J gene: TRBJ2-1
CDR3 protein: CSARDRTRANNEQFF
CDR3 DNA: TGCAGTGCAAGGGACAGAACAAGGGCTAACAATGAGCAGTTCTTC

D gene: -
CDR3 length: 13
V gene: TRBV7-9
clone size: many
J gene: TRBJ2-1
CDR3 protein: CASSAGGFNEQFF
CDR3 DNA: TGTGCCAGCAGCGCAGGCGGGTTCAATGAGCAGTTCTTC

D gene: TRBD1
CDR3 length: 16
V gene: TRBV5-4
clone size: many
J gene: TRBJ2-7
CDR3 protein: CASSPNRGQTGYEQYF
CDR3 DNA: TGTGCCAGCAGCCCCAACAGGGGGCAAACGGGATACGAGCAGTACTTC

D gene: -
CDR3 length: 13
V gene: TRBV3-1
clone size: -
J gene: TRBJ1-2
CDR3 protein: CASSPWTGNGYTF
CDR3 DNA: TGTGCCAGCAGCCCGTGGACGGGTAATGGCTACACCTTC

D gene: TRBD1
CDR3 length: 14
V gene: TRBV29-1
clone size: many
J gene: TRBJ1-5
CDR3 protein: CSVEDGQGEQPQHF
CDR3 DNA: TGCAGCGTTGAAGATGGGCAGGGGGAACAGCCCCAGCATTTT

D gene: -
CDR3 length: 13
V gene: TRBV28
clone size: many
J gene: TRBJ1-2
CDR3 protein: CASSPPAPYGYTF
CDR3 DNA: TGTGCCAGCAGTCCCCCCGCGCCCTATGGCTACACCTTC

D gene: -
CDR3 length: 10
V gene: TRBV19
clone size: -
J gene: TRBJ1-1
CDR3 protein: CAGGDLEAFF
CDR3 DNA: TGTGCCGGGGGGGACCTAGAAGCTTTCTTT

D gene: TRBD1
CDR3 length: 13
V gene: TRBV9
clone size: once
J gene: TRBJ2-7
CDR3 protein: CASSPGTGVEQYF
CDR3 DNA: TGTGCCAGCAGCCCAGGGACAGGGGTCGAGCAGTACTTC

D gene: -
CDR3 length: 12
V gene: TRBV28
clone size: -
J gene: TRBJ1-2
CDR3 protein: CASSPGGYGYTF
CDR3 DNA: TGTGCCAGCAGTCCGGGTGGATATGGCTACACCTTC

D gene: -
CDR3 length: 14
V gene: TRBV5-1
clone size: -
J gene: TRBJ1-1
CDR3 protein: CASSLASRDTEAFF
CDR3 DNA: TGCGCCAGCAGCTTGGCCTCGCGGGACACTGAAGCTTTCTTT

D gene: -
CDR3 length: 15
V gene: TRBV13
clone size: -
J gene: TRBJ1-5
CDR3 protein: CASSLGVDGLGPQHF
CDR3 DNA: TGTGCCAGCAGCTTGGGAGTAGACGGTCTAGGGCCCCAGCATTTT

D gene: TRBD2
CDR3 length: 16
V gene: TRBV7-2
clone size: many
J gene: TRBJ2-3
CDR3 protein: CASSSTGTSGADTQYF
CDR3 DNA: TGTGCCAGCAGCTCGACTGGGACTAGCGGGGCAGATACGCAGTATTTT

D gene: TRBD2
CDR3 length: 14
V gene: TRBV28
clone size: many
J gene: TRBJ2-1
CDR3 protein: CASTHQPGLPEQFF
CDR3 DNA: TGTGCCAGCACCCACCAACCGGGACTACCTGAGCAGTTCTTC

D gene: -
CDR3 length: 14
V gene: TRBV29-1
clone size: many
J gene: TRBJ1-1
CDR3 protein: CSAETPGSATEAFF
CDR3 DNA: TGCAGCGCGGAAACTCCGGGTTCTGCCACTGAAGCTTTCTTT

D gene: -
CDR3 length: 16
V gene: TRBV4-1
clone size: -
J gene: TRBJ2-5
CDR3 protein: CASSQLIQQGVETQYF
CDR3 DNA: TGCGCCAGCAGCCAACTGATACAGCAGGGAGTTGAGACCCAGTACTTC

D gene: TRBD2
CDR3 length: 16
V gene: TRBV7-2
clone size: many
J gene: TRBJ2-7
CDR3 protein: CASRFQAGGGTYEQYF
CDR3 DNA: TGTGCCAGCAGGTTCCAAGCGGGGGGTGGGACCTACGAGCAGTACTTC

D gene: TRBD1
CDR3 length: 14
V gene: TRBV20-1
clone size: few
J gene: TRBJ1-2
CDR3 protein: CSASSGTGPYGYTF
CDR3 DNA: TGCAGTGCTTCATCCGGGACAGGGCCCTATGGCTACACCTTC

D gene: TRBD1
CDR3 length: 16
V gene: TRBV12-3/TRBV12-4
clone size: many
J gene: TRBJ1-5
CDR3 protein: CASSQGLGQGNQPQHF
CDR3 DNA: TGTGCCAGCAGCCAGGGACTAGGACAGGGCAATCAGCCCCAGCATTTT

D gene: TRBD1
CDR3 length: 13
V gene: TRBV12-3/TRBV12-4
clone size: many
J gene: TRBJ2-5
CDR3 protein: CASRAPGGETQYF
CDR3 DNA: TGTGCCAGCAGAGCCCCAGGGGGAGAGACCCAGTACTTC

D gene: -
CDR3 length: 12
V gene: TRBV2
clone size: -
J gene: TRBJ2-3
CDR3 protein: CASRGIPDTQYF
CDR3 DNA: TGTGCCAGCAGGGGTATCCCAGATACGCAGTATTTT

D gene: TRBD1
CDR3 length: 13
V gene: TRBV2
clone size: -
J gene: TRBJ2-1
CDR3 protein: CAGGTGGLDEQFF
CDR3 DNA: TGTGCCGGAGGGACAGGGGGATTAGATGAGCAGTTCTTC

D gene: -
CDR3 length: 14
V gene: TRBV13
clone size: -
J gene: TRBJ1-2
CDR3 protein: CASSFARGDYGYTF
CDR3 DNA: TGTGCCAGCAGCTTCGCGAGGGGGGACTATGGCTACACCTTC

D gene: -
CDR3 length: 13
V gene: TRBV12-3/TRBV12-4
clone size: many
J gene: TRBJ1-2
CDR3 protein: CASSTPGYYGYTF
CDR3 DNA: TGTGCCAGCAGCACGCCAGGGTACTATGGCTACACCTTC

D gene: TRBD1
CDR3 length: 20
V gene: TRBV3-1
clone size: -
J gene: TRBJ1-1
CDR3 protein: CASSQGPVGWSGTENTEAFF
CDR3 DNA: TGTGCCAGCAGCCAAGGCCCAGTCGGTTGGTCAGGGACAGAGAACACTGAAGCTTTCTTT

D gene: -
CDR3 length: 13
V gene: TRBV29-1
clone size: once
J gene: TRBJ1-4
CDR3 protein: CSVVAGGNEKLFF
CDR3 DNA: TGCAGCGTTGTAGCGGGGGGGAATGAAAAACTGTTTTTT

D gene: -
CDR3 length: 14
V gene: TRBV2
clone size: many
J gene: TRBJ2-2
CDR3 protein: CASIRTDNTGELFF
CDR3 DNA: TGTGCCAGCATTAGGACAGATAACACCGGGGAGCTGTTTTTT

D gene: TRBD1
CDR3 length: 13
V gene: TRBV20-1
clone size: many
J gene: TRBJ1-1
CDR3 protein: CSANRGGDTEAFF
CDR3 DNA: TGCAGTGCGAACAGGGGTGGCGACACTGAAGCTTTCTTT

D gene: -
CDR3 length: 12
V gene: TRBV29-1
clone size: many
J gene: TRBJ1-1
CDR3 protein: CSVTRLEPEAFF
CDR3 DNA: TGCAGCGTTACACGATTGGAGCCTGAAGCTTTCTTT

D gene: -
CDR3 length: 13
V gene: TRBV5-1
clone size: -
J gene: TRBJ1-5
CDR3 protein: CASSLAGREPQHF
CDR3 DNA: TGCGCCAGCAGCCTGGCAGGGAGGGAGCCCCAGCATTTT

D gene: -
CDR3 length: 11
V gene: TRBV7-9
clone size: many
J gene: TRBJ1-1
CDR3 protein: CASSGSTEAFF
CDR3 DNA: TGTGCCAGCAGCGGGTCCACTGAAGCTTTCTTT

D gene: TRBD1
CDR3 length: 13
V gene: TRBV28
clone size: many
J gene: TRBJ1-1
CDR3 protein: CAAKEGAPAEAFF
CDR3 DNA: TGTGCCGCTAAGGAGGGGGCGCCGGCTGAAGCTTTCTTT

D gene: -
CDR3 length: 15
V gene: TRBV6-2/TRBV6-3
clone size: many
J gene: TRBJ2-7
CDR3 protein: CASRTARGRRDEQYF
CDR3 DNA: TGTGCCAGCAGGACCGCGAGGGGTCGGAGGGACGAGCAGTACTTC